Listed below are T cell receptor beta chains from one sample, sequenced in a study of T cells in Graves' hyperthyroidism and ophthalmopathy. TCRdb ran MiXCR on the multiplex PCR reads and lists one entry per CDR3 protein. The sample lists 550,000 to 800,000 distinct CDR3 sequences; 16% were seen once. Sequencing was carried out using blood. These receptors originate from a man aged 18 to 29 with Graves' hyperthyroidism. Both conserved end residues are part of each CDR3. The D gene is left open where the match is weak. Rows give clone size only sometimes, using once, few, many, or a class for an expanded clone.

v_gene: TRBV5-1; abundance: NA; j_gene: TRBJ2-7; d_gene: NA; CDR3aa: CASSLEWGEQYF; CDR3nt: TGCGCCAGCAGCTTGGAATGGGGCGAGCAGTACTTC
v_gene: TRBV20-1; abundance: few; j_gene: TRBJ1-5; d_gene: NA; CDR3aa: CSALRGGNQPQHF; CDR3nt: TGCAGTGCCCTCCGCGGGGGCAATCAGCCCCAGCATTTT
v_gene: TRBV2; abundance: many; j_gene: TRBJ2-3; d_gene: NA; CDR3aa: CASSGGAGTDTQYF; CDR3nt: TGTGCCAGCAGTGGGGGGGCCGGAACAGATACGCAGTATTTT
v_gene: TRBV28; abundance: NA; j_gene: TRBJ1-6; d_gene: NA; CDR3aa: CASRGGQGWYNSPLHF; CDR3nt: TGTGCCAGCAGGGGGGGGCAGGGGTGGTATAATTCACCCCTCCACTTT
v_gene: TRBV7-2; abundance: NA; j_gene: TRBJ1-3; d_gene: TRBD1; CDR3aa: CASSQRGPSGNTIYF; CDR3nt: TGTGCCAGCAGCCAGAGGGGGCCCTCTGGAAACACCATATATTTT
v_gene: TRBV30; abundance: NA; j_gene: TRBJ2-1; d_gene: TRBD2; CDR3aa: CAWSVLAGGHLNEQFF; CDR3nt: TGTGCCTGGAGTGTTCTAGCGGGAGGCCATTTGAATGAGCAGTTCTTC
v_gene: TRBV11-1; abundance: many; j_gene: TRBJ2-7; d_gene: NA; CDR3aa: CASSLAGGFVSEQYF; CDR3nt: TGTGCCAGCAGCTTAGCGGGCGGATTCGTTTCAGAGCAGTACTTC
v_gene: TRBV6-1; abundance: many; j_gene: TRBJ2-1; d_gene: TRBD1; CDR3aa: CASSKEGASYNEQFF; CDR3nt: TGTGCCAGCAGCAAAGAGGGGGCTTCCTACAATGAGCAGTTCTTC
v_gene: TRBV7-9; abundance: few; j_gene: TRBJ2-2; d_gene: TRBD1; CDR3aa: CASSLPVGQGDTGELFF; CDR3nt: TGTGCCAGCAGCCTCCCGGTTGGGCAGGGGGACACCGGGGAGCTGTTTTTT
v_gene: TRBV5-1; abundance: NA; j_gene: TRBJ1-2; d_gene: TRBD1; CDR3aa: CASSQTGTGGDGYTF; CDR3nt: TGCGCCAGCAGCCAAACCGGGACAGGGGGCGATGGCTACACCTTC
v_gene: TRBV5-1; abundance: NA; j_gene: TRBJ2-1; d_gene: TRBD1; CDR3aa: CASSLAGQAFYNEQFF; CDR3nt: TGCGCCAGCAGCTTGGCCGGACAGGCCTTCTACAATGAGCAGTTCTTC
v_gene: TRBV7-9; abundance: NA; j_gene: TRBJ1-5; d_gene: NA; CDR3aa: CASSFLGTSWRGFPDPKQPQHF; CDR3nt: TGTGCCAGCAGCTTCCTGGGGACAAGTTGGAGAGGTTTCCCCGACCCTAAGCAGCCCCAGCATTTT
v_gene: TRBV24-1; abundance: many; j_gene: TRBJ2-7; d_gene: NA; CDR3aa: CATSDSSKGEQYF; CDR3nt: TGTGCCACCAGTGATAGCAGTAAAGGGGAGCAGTACTTC
v_gene: TRBV10-3; abundance: NA; j_gene: TRBJ1-6; d_gene: NA; CDR3aa: CAISGAPRHNSPLHF; CDR3nt: TGTGCCATCTCCGGAGCTCCAAGGCATAATTCACCCCTCCACTTT
v_gene: TRBV4-2; abundance: few; j_gene: TRBJ1-2; d_gene: TRBD1; CDR3aa: CASSQEVGTGPNYGYTF; CDR3nt: TGTGCCAGCAGCCAAGAAGTTGGGACAGGGCCTAACTATGGCTACACCTTC
v_gene: TRBV7-9; abundance: few; j_gene: TRBJ2-7; d_gene: NA; CDR3aa: CASNPGGGRPTYEQYF; CDR3nt: TGTGCCAGCAACCCAGGGGGAGGGCGCCCAACCTACGAGCAGTACTTC
v_gene: TRBV27; abundance: NA; j_gene: TRBJ1-6; d_gene: NA; CDR3aa: CASTPAGRNSPLHF; CDR3nt: TGTGCCAGCACTCCCGCAGGCCGGAATTCACCCCTCCACTTT
v_gene: TRBV28; abundance: many; j_gene: TRBJ2-7; d_gene: TRBD2; CDR3aa: CASTGTSGIYEQYF; CDR3nt: TGTGCCAGCACCGGGACTAGCGGGATATACGAGCAGTACTTC
v_gene: TRBV11-2; abundance: NA; j_gene: TRBJ2-1; d_gene: TRBD2; CDR3aa: CASSYRFAGGTYNEQFF; CDR3nt: TGTGCCAGCAGCTACCGATTTGCGGGAGGGACCTACAATGAGCAGTTCTTC
v_gene: TRBV4-3; abundance: NA; j_gene: TRBJ2-7; d_gene: NA; CDR3aa: CASSQETGKLYEQYF; CDR3nt: TGCGCCAGCAGCCAAGAAACCGGGAAACTCTACGAGCAGTACTTC
v_gene: TRBV10-3; abundance: many; j_gene: TRBJ1-2; d_gene: NA; CDR3aa: CAIAGSLYGYTF; CDR3nt: TGTGCCATCGCCGGGTCCCTCTATGGCTACACCTTC
v_gene: TRBV27; abundance: many; j_gene: TRBJ1-3; d_gene: TRBD1; CDR3aa: CASSLSGLDRGGNTIYF; CDR3nt: TGTGCCAGCAGTTTATCCGGCCTCGACAGGGGTGGAAACACCATATATTTT
v_gene: TRBV9; abundance: NA; j_gene: TRBJ2-7; d_gene: TRBD2; CDR3aa: CASSVALTSGSYEQYF; CDR3nt: TGTGCCAGCAGCGTAGCTCTCACTAGCGGGAGCTATGAGCAGTACTTC
v_gene: TRBV9; abundance: few; j_gene: TRBJ2-1; d_gene: TRBD2; CDR3aa: CASSALGEGYNEQFF; CDR3nt: TGTGCCAGCAGCGCGCTGGGGGAGGGCTACAATGAGCAGTTCTTC